Listed below are T cell receptor beta chains from one sample, sequenced in a study of OX40 agonist ivuxolimab in advanced cancers. TCRdb's copy holds only in-frame clones and misses some; the assay was immunoSEQ multiplex PCR. The sample yields tens of thousands of clones, about 91% seen once. The sample was CD4+ or CD8+ T cells sorted from blood, taken in a trial of the OX40 agonist ivuxolimab. These receptor sequences come from an adult with an advanced solid tumor such as melanoma, head and neck, liver or kidney cancer. Both conserved end residues are part of each CDR3. The D gene is left open where the match is weak. Part of the rows lack a size; the others show once, few, many or a class for expanded clones.

v_call: TRBV5-1
j_call: TRBJ1-1
d_call: .
clone_size: .
cdr3_nt: TGCGCCAGCAGCTTGGGCACTGAAGCTTTCTTT
cdr3_aa: CASSLGTEAFF

v_call: TRBV14
j_call: TRBJ2-7
d_call: .
clone_size: .
cdr3_nt: TGTGCCAGCAGCCTGGGAAGTATTGGGCAGTACTTC
cdr3_aa: CASSLGSIGQYF

v_call: TRBV6-1
j_call: TRBJ2-7
d_call: .
clone_size: .
cdr3_nt: TGTGCCAGCAGTCTAACAGGTACCTACGAGCAGTACTTC
cdr3_aa: CASSLTGTYEQYF

v_call: TRBV19
j_call: TRBJ1-2
d_call: TRBD1
clone_size: .
cdr3_nt: TGTGCCAGTAGTATCTCCGGGACAGGGGGAGGATATGGCTACACCTTC
cdr3_aa: CASSISGTGGGYGYTF

v_call: TRBV7-6
j_call: TRBJ2-7
d_call: TRBD2
clone_size: .
cdr3_nt: TGTGCCAGCAGCTTAGGGACTAGCGGGAGCTCCTACGAGCAGTACTTC
cdr3_aa: CASSLGTSGSSYEQYF

v_call: TRBV15
j_call: TRBJ2-7
d_call: TRBD2
clone_size: few
cdr3_nt: TGTGCCACCAGCAAACCGACTAGCGGTGCCTCCTACGAGCAGTACTTC
cdr3_aa: CATSKPTSGASYEQYF

v_call: TRBV13
j_call: TRBJ1-5
d_call: TRBD1
clone_size: few
cdr3_nt: TGTGCCAGCAGCTCGGGACAGGGAGGCAATCAGCCCCAGCATTTT
cdr3_aa: CASSSGQGGNQPQHF

v_call: TRBV5-4
j_call: TRBJ2-6
d_call: TRBD1
clone_size: once
cdr3_nt: TGTGCCAGCAGCATAACAGGGGTTGGGGCCAACGTCCTGACTTTC
cdr3_aa: CASSITGVGANVLTF

v_call: TRBV21-1
j_call: TRBJ1-2
d_call: .
clone_size: .
cdr3_nt: TGTGCCAGCAGCCCAGAGGAAGGACGCTATGGCTACACCTTC
cdr3_aa: CASSPEEGRYGYTF

v_call: TRBV30
j_call: TRBJ2-7
d_call: .
clone_size: .
cdr3_nt: TGTGCCTGGAGTGTACCCCCTCCTTCAGGGGCATTCCTCTCCTACGAGCAGTACTTC
cdr3_aa: CAWSVPPPSGAFLSYEQYF

v_call: TRBV6-1
j_call: TRBJ2-2
d_call: .
clone_size: once
cdr3_nt: TGTGCCAGCTCGACAGCGTATGACGCCGGGGAGCTGTTTTTT
cdr3_aa: CASSTAYDAGELFF

v_call: TRBV9
j_call: TRBJ2-7
d_call: TRBD2
clone_size: .
cdr3_nt: TGTGCCAGCAGCCTGGGACTAGCGGGTTCCTACGAGCAGTACTTC
cdr3_aa: CASSLGLAGSYEQYF

v_call: TRBV6-4
j_call: TRBJ2-3
d_call: .
clone_size: .
cdr3_nt: TGTGCCAGCAGTGACTCGGGACTCACAGATACGCAGTATTTT
cdr3_aa: CASSDSGLTDTQYF

v_call: TRBV5-4
j_call: TRBJ1-2
d_call: .
clone_size: .
cdr3_nt: TGTGCCAGCAGCCGCCCGGGATATTCCGGCTATGGCTACACCTTC
cdr3_aa: CASSRPGYSGYGYTF

v_call: TRBV6-4
j_call: TRBJ1-5
d_call: TRBD1
clone_size: .
cdr3_nt: TGTGCCAGCAGTCGACAGGGCGGCAATCAGCCCCAGCATTTT
cdr3_aa: CASSRQGGNQPQHF

v_call: TRBV7-6
j_call: TRBJ2-7
d_call: .
clone_size: .
cdr3_nt: TGTGCCAGCAGCTTAGGTGGCAGGGAGTTTCTGGAGCAGTACTTC
cdr3_aa: CASSLGGREFLEQYF

v_call: TRBV27
j_call: TRBJ2-3
d_call: TRBD2
clone_size: .
cdr3_nt: TGTGCCAGCAGTTTAGCGGGAGCGACAGATACGCAGTATTTT
cdr3_aa: CASSLAGATDTQYF

v_call: TRBV6-6
j_call: TRBJ2-1
d_call: TRBD1
clone_size: .
cdr3_nt: TGTGCCAGCAGTGCAGGGGGAAGCCTATACAATGAGCAGTTCTTC
cdr3_aa: CASSAGGSLYNEQFF

v_call: TRBV30
j_call: TRBJ2-7
d_call: .
clone_size: .
cdr3_nt: TGTGCCTGGAGTGTCGGGAGCTCCTACGAGCAGTACTTC
cdr3_aa: CAWSVGSSYEQYF

v_call: TRBV5-6
j_call: TRBJ2-5
d_call: .
clone_size: .
cdr3_nt: TGTGCCAGCAGCTTGGTGGTCACCCAAGAGACCCAGTACTTC
cdr3_aa: CASSLVVTQETQYF

v_call: TRBV10-3
j_call: TRBJ1-1
d_call: .
clone_size: once
cdr3_nt: TGTGCCATCAGTGGACATTCGGGGGGTCGCACTGAAGCTTTCTTT
cdr3_aa: CAISGHSGGRTEAFF

v_call: TRBV5-1
j_call: TRBJ2-3
d_call: .
clone_size: .
cdr3_nt: TGCGCCAGCAGCTTTCGAGCTGATACGCAGTATTTT
cdr3_aa: CASSFRADTQYF

v_call: TRBV30
j_call: TRBJ2-2
d_call: .
clone_size: .
cdr3_nt: TGTGCCTGGAGAAGCGAGACTCACACCGGGGAGCTGTTTTTT
cdr3_aa: CAWRSETHTGELFF

v_call: TRBV7-2
j_call: TRBJ2-1
d_call: .
clone_size: .
cdr3_nt: TGTACGGCAGCTACTCAACAGCGGTTCTTC
cdr3_aa: CTAATQQRFF

v_call: TRBV6-5
j_call: TRBJ2-1
d_call: TRBD1
clone_size: once
cdr3_nt: TGTGCCAGCAGTAGGGACAGGGAGAAGGAGCAGTTCTTC
cdr3_aa: CASSRDREKEQFF

v_call: TRBV19
j_call: TRBJ1-1
d_call: .
clone_size: once
cdr3_nt: TGTGCCAGTAGTGCATGGGGGCGGATAAACACTGAAGCTTTCTTT
cdr3_aa: CASSAWGRINTEAFF

v_call: TRBV13
j_call: TRBJ2-1
d_call: TRBD2
clone_size: .
cdr3_nt: TGTGCCAGCAGCCCGAGCGGGGTGACATACAATGAGCAGTTCTTC
cdr3_aa: CASSPSGVTYNEQFF

v_call: TRBV29-1
j_call: TRBJ2-1
d_call: TRBD2
clone_size: few
cdr3_nt: TGCAGCGTTGTTCACGGGAGGGCCGGTTTTGAGCAGTTCTTC
cdr3_aa: CSVVHGRAGFEQFF

v_call: TRBV2
j_call: TRBJ2-1
d_call: .
clone_size: .
cdr3_nt: TGTGCCAGCAGTGAATACAATGAGCAGTTCTTC
cdr3_aa: CASSEYNEQFF

v_call: TRBV19
j_call: TRBJ1-5
d_call: .
clone_size: .
cdr3_nt: TGTGCCAGTAGTATAAATAGGCGGGGCAATCAGCCCCAGCATTTT
cdr3_aa: CASSINRRGNQPQHF

v_call: TRBV9
j_call: TRBJ2-2
d_call: .
clone_size: .
cdr3_nt: TGTGCCAGCAGCCTAGACGGATCGAACACCGGGGAGCTGTTTTTT
cdr3_aa: CASSLDGSNTGELFF

v_call: TRBV4-1
j_call: TRBJ2-7
d_call: TRBD1
clone_size: few
cdr3_nt: TGCGCCAGCAGCCTATCTCCCAGGGGGTTCCGCGACGAGCAGTACTTC
cdr3_aa: CASSLSPRGFRDEQYF

v_call: TRBV29-1
j_call: TRBJ2-5
d_call: TRBD1
clone_size: .
cdr3_nt: TGCAGCGTGAGTGGCGGGACAGGGGGCCGGGAGACCCAGTACTTC
cdr3_aa: CSVSGGTGGRETQYF

v_call: TRBV28
j_call: TRBJ2-7
d_call: TRBD1
clone_size: .
cdr3_nt: TGTGCCAGCAGTTCTCTTAGAACAGGGGTAAATATCCACGAGCAGTACTTC
cdr3_aa: CASSSLRTGVNIHEQYF

v_call: TRBV6-1
j_call: TRBJ2-7
d_call: TRBD1
clone_size: .
cdr3_nt: TGTGCCAGCAGTGGGACAGGGAGCTCCTACGAGCAGTACTTC
cdr3_aa: CASSGTGSSYEQYF

v_call: TRBV7-9
j_call: TRBJ1-1
d_call: .
clone_size: .
cdr3_nt: TGTGCCAGCAGCTCTGGCGGGAACACTGAAGCTTTCTTT
cdr3_aa: CASSSGGNTEAFF

v_call: TRBV19
j_call: TRBJ2-7
d_call: TRBD2
clone_size: once
cdr3_nt: TGTGCCAGTAGTATAGGGACTAGCAGCTCCTACGAGCAGTACTTC
cdr3_aa: CASSIGTSSSYEQYF

v_call: TRBV7-6
j_call: TRBJ2-1
d_call: TRBD2
clone_size: .
cdr3_nt: TGTGCCAGCAGCCCTCAAGCGGGAGGGCCCCACAATGAGCAGTTCTTC
cdr3_aa: CASSPQAGGPHNEQFF

v_call: TRBV7-9
j_call: TRBJ1-2
d_call: .
clone_size: .
cdr3_nt: TGTGCCAGCAGTCCGGGCCCAGTATATGGCTACACCTTC
cdr3_aa: CASSPGPVYGYTF

v_call: TRBV14
j_call: TRBJ2-1
d_call: .
clone_size: .
cdr3_nt: TGTGCCAGCAGCCATCTCCTCCCCCCGGGACGGATAGGTGGAGGTATGTTCTTC
cdr3_aa: CASSHLLPPGRIGGGMFF

v_call: TRBV7-3
j_call: TRBJ2-1
d_call: .
clone_size: .
cdr3_nt: TGTGCCAGCAGCAGAGAAGGAGGCAATGAGCAGTTCTTC
cdr3_aa: CASSREGGNEQFF

v_call: TRBV14
j_call: TRBJ1-1
d_call: .
clone_size: .
cdr3_nt: TGTGCCAGCAGCCGGAAGGGCGGCTACACTGAAACTTTCTTT
cdr3_aa: CASSRKGGYTETFF

v_call: TRBV11-2
j_call: TRBJ2-1
d_call: .
clone_size: .
cdr3_nt: TGTGCCAGCAGCCAGGGCGGGAATGAGCAGTTCTTC
cdr3_aa: CASSQGGNEQFF

v_call: TRBV6-6
j_call: TRBJ2-7
d_call: .
clone_size: .
cdr3_nt: TGTGCCAGCAGTTACTCTATTCCGGGGGACGAGCAGTACTTC
cdr3_aa: CASSYSIPGDEQYF

v_call: TRBV9
j_call: TRBJ2-7
d_call: TRBD2
clone_size: few
cdr3_nt: TGTGCCAGCAGCCCCGGGGGGAAGGACGAGCAGTACTTC
cdr3_aa: CASSPGGKDEQYF